The 14 T cell receptor beta chains given below trace back to one sample, sequenced in a study of Ad26.COV2.S vaccination and SARS-CoV-2 variants. Sequencing was performed with immunoSEQ multiplex PCR; in TCRdb, only in-frame clones are kept and a portion is missing. Among 300,000 to 350,000 clones listed, 85% to 90% were seen once. The treatment was: around 19 received Ad26.COV2.S at low or high dose, single or two shots; about five received placebo; per-sample allocation not given. On day 63 after the first injection, vaccine and placebo recipients gave samples. The sample here was peripheral blood, taken in a trial of Ad26.COV2.S vaccine versus placebo. These receptors all come from a person between 18 and 59 years old who received the Ad26.COV2.S COVID-19 vaccine or a placebo.

The chain has TRBV20-1 and TRBJ1-1; no definite D call. The length of the CDR3 is 11 residues. Germline assignment: CDR1 DFQATT and CDR2 SNEGSKA (reference sequence). The V gene lost 1 base and the J gene lost 5 bases, with 5 bases spanning the gap. The CDR3 DNA sequence: TGCAGTGCTAGAGTTTCAACTGAAGCTTTCTTT. Amino acid sequence: CSARVSTEAFF.

The gene calls are TRBV6-6 and TRBJ1-2; no clear D gene. Germline CDR1 is MNHNY and CDR2 is SVGAGI (reference sequence). V was trimmed by 9 bases and J by 8 bases, leaving 19 bases between them. This CDR3 contains 13 residues. CDR3 amino acids: CASQTLYVGGYTF. The CDR3 region has the DNA TGTGCCAGTCAGACGCTTTACGTTGGGGGCTACACCTTC.

The chain employs TRBV5-1 and TRBJ1-1; no reliable D call. V gave up 2 bases and J gave up 1 base, with 6 bases separating them. Germline loops: CDR1 SGHRS, CDR2 YFSETQ. The length of the CDR3 is 13 residues. In nucleotides, the CDR3 is TGCGCCAGCAGCTTTTCAGAGAACACTGAAGCTTTCTTT. Translated: CASSFSENTEAFF.

As regards this clone: In the same sample, other DNA sequences code for this CDR3. This chain connects TRBV5-6 to TRBJ1-6; tentative D call: TRBD1 (5 bases). CDR3 length: 14 residues. With 2 bases removed from V and 7 bases from J, the gap between germline ends came to 10 bases. CDR1 SGHDT and CDR2 YYEEEE come from the germline V gene. The DNA of the CDR3 is TGTGCCAGCAGCTTCCGACAGACGAATTCACCCCTCCACTTT. It codes for CASSFRQTNSPLHF. The full variable domain, completed using reference TRBV5-6 and TRBJ1-6, is DAGVTQSPTHLIKTRGQQVTLRCSPKSGHDTVSWYQQALGQGPQFIFQYYEEEERQRGNFPDRFSGHQFPNYSSELNVNALLLGDSALYLCASSFRQTNSPLHFGNGTRLTVT.

The rearrangement links TRBV29-1 to TRBJ1-1; D possibly corresponds to TRBD1 (6 bases). V shed 5 bases and J shed 4 bases, with 14 bases lying between them. The CDR3 runs 13 residues. Per the germline V gene, CDR1 is SQVTM and CDR2 is ANQGSEA. The CDR3, as DNA: TGCAGCGTTTGTCTGGCAGGGGCCACTGAAGCTTTCTTT. Translated: CSVCLAGATEAFF.

This sequence joins TRBV14 and TRBJ2-1; TRBD1 is a possible D gene (6 bases). The CDR3 covers 13 residues. From germline, CDR1 is SGHDN and CDR2 FVKESK. Trimming pared 3 bases from V and 6 bases from J, leaving 9 bases between. CDR3 in amino acids: CASSHQGSNEQFF. CDR3 sequence (DNA): TGTGCCAGCAGCCACCAGGGGAGCAATGAGCAGTTCTTC.

This clone was counted a single time. V usage is TRBV10-2 and J usage is TRBJ1-2; D call uncertain. CDR1 is WSHSY, CDR2 SAAADI, per germline. Trimming removed 1 base at V and 7 bases at J, with 10 bases between. The CDR3 runs 13 residues. The CDR3 sequence is CASSELSGSGYTF. CDR3 coding DNA: TGCGCCAGCAGTGAGTTAAGTGGCTCTGGCTACACCTTC.

The gene calls are TRBV11-2 and TRBJ2-7; no firm D call. The CDR3 has 16 amino acids. V lost 5 bases to trimming and J lost 5 bases, with 22 bases between them. Germline-derived CDR1 and CDR2 are SGHAT and FQNNGV. CDR3 nucleotide sequence: TGTGCCAGCAGCCAGCTTTCCCTAGAATTATCTCACGAGCAGTACGTC. It specifies CASSQLSLELSHEQYV.

J is TRBJ1-1 and V is TRBV6-5; a weak D match, TRBD1 (5 bases). The CDR3 extends over 14 amino acids. Trimming cost V 8 bases and J 0 bases, with 13 bases left between them. Germline CDR1 reads MNHEY; CDR2 reads SVGAGI. The CDR3 nucleotides are TGTGCCAGCGTATACAGGAGTCTGAACACTGAAGCTTTCTTT. This gives the protein CASVYRSLNTEAFF.

This clone appeared a single time. The rearrangement uses TRBV4-3 and TRBJ1-2; D gene unclear. Trimming cost V 4 bases and J 4 bases, with 19 bases left between them. The CDR3 runs to 16 residues. Germline V CDR1 and CDR2: LGHNA, YSLEER. As DNA, the CDR3 is TGCGCCAGCAGCCTAGAGGCGGCAGGCGAGATCTATGGCTACACCTTC. This sequence encodes CASSLEAAGEIYGYTF.

V gene TRBV4-3 combines with J gene TRBJ1-1, with 9 positions matching TRBD1. Germline V gene sequence: CDR1 LGHNA, CDR2 YSLEER. The CDR3 loop spans 17 amino acids. V was clipped by 0 bases and J by 1 base; unmatched bases: 6. The CDR3 sequence is CASSQDLRTGANTEAFF. In nucleotides, the CDR3 is TGCGCCAGCAGCCAAGATTTACGGACAGGGGCGAACACTGAAGCTTTCTTT.

The chain is built from TRBV29-1 and TRBJ1-1; TRBD1 agrees at 8 bases. The CDR3 covers 12 residues. In germline, CDR1 is SQVTM, CDR2 ANQGSEA. After removal of 6 bases from V and 9 bases from J, the junction contained 9 bases not matched to a gene. The CDR3 DNA is TGCAGCGTCCCTGGACAGGGTGGTAAAGCTTTCTTT. Encoded protein: CSVPGQGGKAFF.

The chain is built from TRBV11-3 and TRBJ2-3; D is unresolved. The germline gives CDR1 SGHNT, CDR2 YENEEA. V lost 0 bases and J lost 9, with 13 bases in between. This CDR3 has 14 residues. Here the CDR3 DNA reads TGTGCCAGCAGCTTAGATCAGTGGGGTAGCACGCAGTATTTT. Its translation is CASSLDQWGSTQYF. Looking up the rest from reference TRBV11-3 and TRBJ2-3 gives the full variable domain: EAGVVQSPRYKIIEKKQPVAFWCNPISGHNTLYWYLQNLGQGPELLIRYENEEAVDDSQLPKDRFSAERLKGVDSTLKIQPAELGDSAVYLCASSLDQWGSTQYFGPGTRLTVL.

This chain joins TRBV5-1 and TRBJ1-2, with TRBD1 as a possible D gene (5 bases). V gave up 4 bases and J gave up 6 bases, with 25 bases separating them. Germline lookup yields CDR1 SGHRS and CDR2 YFSETQ. This CDR3 has 17 residues. The DNA of the CDR3 is TGCGCCAGCAGCCTGGAGGGAGTAAACCGGGGCCCCGATGGCTACACCTTC. Protein: CASSLEGVNRGPDGYTF.